This T cell receptor (beta chain) was retrieved from a study of cytotoxic CD8 clonotypes in ibrutinib-treated CLL. Study-level results: A difference in sampling times existed between sustained-remission and progressing patients.

TCRdb keeps only in-frame clones here, not all; method: immunoSEQ multiplex PCR. In the table there are hundreds of thousands of clones, 75% to 80% of which are singletons. Trimming pared 3 bases from V and 4 bases from J, leaving 6 bases between. CDR1 and CDR2 from the germline V gene are LGHNA and YNFKEQ. This CDR3 comprises 12 residues. Turning to this clone: Its antigen remains unidentified.

This clonotype was obtained from a human donor with chronic lymphocytic leukemia. Specimen: PBMCs, collected after 12 months of ibrutinib treatment. This chain connects TRBV4-2 to TRBJ1-1, with D unresolved. As DNA, the CDR3 is TGTGCCAGCAGCCAGTTTGGCACTGAAGCTTTCTTT. Its translation: CASSQFGTEAFF.